The sequence of this TCR beta chain was determined in a study of T cell responses to AZD1222 COVID-19 vaccine. Whether given at about 4 or about 12 weeks, second doses were pooled. From germline, CDR1 is MDHEN and CDR2 SYDVKM. The CDR3 runs to 12 residues. V lost 6 bases to trimming and J lost 3 bases, with 9 bases between them. To note about this clone: Its antigen is currently unknown. Other DNA sequences within the sample encode an identical CDR3.

General study results and limits: In a largely white British group with more females than males, clonal diversity was possibly underestimated.

Clones were read by immunoSEQ multiplex PCR, and TCRdb kept only the in-frame ones, dropping some. The sample consists of about 59,000 clones, 85% to 90% of them appearing once. The genes are TRBV28 and TRBJ2-7; no firm D call. The origin of this receptor is an adult who received the AZD1222 COVID-19 vaccine. Sequences were derived from peripheral blood, sampled 28 days after the second AZD1222 dose. This CDR3 reads CASRTAYYEQYF. The CDR3 bases are TGTGCCAGCAGGACTGCCTACTACGAGCAGTACTTC.